This TCR beta chain was captured in a study of T cells in Graves' hyperthyroidism and ophthalmopathy. Concerning this clonotype itself: Its target is not known.

The study, taken as a whole, reports: Most thyroid clonotypes that were expanded above 0.001 also turned up in blood.

The investigators amplified TCR beta CDR3 regions from RNA transcripts. A set of HTBI primers served as the primers for a first-round RT-PCR of the TCR CDR3. Via MiXCR, TCRdb re-called the multiplex PCR reads, giving one row per CDR3 protein. This table holds hundreds of thousands of distinct CDR3 sequences, about 20% found once. Under 3 months was the duration of disease in ophthalmopathy patients, who also had a Clinical Activity Score of at least 3 and a NOSPECS grade of at least 4. Diagnostic decisions used clinical symptoms, serum thyroxine and TRAb, thyroid ultrasound and orbital computed tomography. Around 10 ml fresh peripheral blood yielded the PBMCs. J gave up 4 bases and V 6 bases, and 10 bases lay outside the gene matches. The CDR3 is made up of 16 amino acids. Germline V gene sequence: CDR1 MDHEN, CDR2 SYDVKM.

The sequence was collected from a man aged 35 to 55 with Graves' ophthalmopathy. The sample taken for sequencing was blood. The chain couples TRBV28 to TRBJ2-2, with 8 bases aligning to TRBD2. CDR3 loop: CASRPGGASATGELFF. The CDR3 nucleotides read TGTGCCAGCAGGCCCGGGGGGGCGTCGGCCACCGGGGAGCTGTTTTTT.